A single sample is the source of the 20 T cell receptor beta chains below, sequenced in a study of shared clonotypes between healthy human individuals. Method: immunoSEQ multiplex PCR; TCRdb's copy keeps in-frame clones and lacks some. Here the sample spans under 600,000 clones, over 60% being singletons. Sequenced material: PBMCs. The source is a middle-aged woman in good health. Some clones in this sample may be carry-over from other donors' samples.

This clone was seen just once. This chain links TRBV5-4 with TRBJ2-7; no definite D call. Looked up from germline, CDR1 is SGHNT and CDR2 is YYREEE (reference sequence). The CDR3 extends over 13 amino acids. The V and J ends lost 4 bases and 2 bases respectively, with 10 bases between them. The CDR3 nucleotides are TGTGCCAGCAGCGCCGACACTACCTACGAGCAGTACTTC. It translates to CASSADTTYEQYF.

Comments on this clone: A read error may explain this, as a much larger clone is one base away. The chain carries TRBV2 and TRBJ2-7; no reliable D call. Germline V lookup: CDR1 SNHLY, CDR2 FYNNEI. This CDR3 has 13 amino acids. In nucleotides, the CDR3 is TGTGCCAACAGTGATCGGCTATTATACGAGCAGTACTTC. Translating it yields CANSDRLLYEQYF.

The chain joins TRBV6-5 to TRBJ1-2; D possibly corresponds to TRBD1 (6 bases). Trimming stripped 7 bases from V and 5 bases from J, with 11 bases between. The CDR3 spans 12 residues. Germline V CDR1 and CDR2: MNHEY, SVGAGI. The CDR3 DNA sequence: TGTGCCAGCACTAAGGGGGGGTATGGCTACACCTTC. Residues: CASTKGGYGYTF.

J is TRBJ2-7 and V is TRBV7-2; perhaps D is TRBD1 or TRBD2 (5 bases each). The germline V and J ends were trimmed by 1 base and 3 bases, with 13 bases remaining between them. The germline gives CDR1 SGHTA, CDR2 FQGNSA. The CDR3 extends over 15 amino acids. In DNA form, the CDR3 reads TGTGCCAGCAGCTTAGTAGGGACCGAAGGCTACGAGCAGTACTTC. This translates into CASSLVGTEGYEQYF.

This clone was seen just once. This specimen includes other DNA sequences encoding the same CDR3. The chain uses TRBV2 and TRBJ2-4; no definite D call. This CDR3 spans 14 amino acids. Per the germline V gene, CDR1 is SNHLY and CDR2 is FYNNEI. The V and J ends lost 1 base and 4 bases respectively, with 8 bases between them. For the CDR3, the DNA is TGTGCCAGCAGTGAAGAGGGTTCGAAAAACATTCAGTACTTC. It is translated as CASSEEGSKNIQYF.

The rearrangement uses TRBV6-1 and TRBJ2-7, with a tentative D call TRBD2 (6 bases). V lost 3 bases and J 6 bases, leaving 21 bases between the germline ends. The CDR3 loop spans 16 amino acids. Germline V gene data show CDR1 as MNHNS and CDR2 as SASEGT. In DNA form, the CDR3 reads TGTGCCAGCAGTGATGCCGGATTGGGGCAGGGAGGCGAGCAGTACTTC. Its translation is CASSDAGLGQGGEQYF.

V gene TRBV28 combines with J gene TRBJ2-5; TRBD2 is a possible D gene (5 bases). This CDR3 region has 15 residues. CDR1 MDHEN and CDR2 SYDVKM come from the germline V gene. Trimming left V 6 bases short and J 9 bases short, with 23 bases between. CDR3 DNA: TGTGCCAGCAGCGCTGACCGGTCGAGTCTCGGGGCCCAGTACTTC. Encoded protein: CASSADRSSLGAQYF.

The chain combines TRBV4-2 with TRBJ2-7; TRBD2 matches at 9 bases. This CDR3 is 15 amino acids long. CDR1 is LGHNA and CDR2 is YNFKEQ in the germline V gene. Trimming took 4 bases from V and 3 from J; bases not matched to a gene: 7. The CDR3: CASSRGRLADYEQYF. CDR3 bases: TGTGCCAGCAGCCGCGGGAGACTAGCGGACTACGAGCAGTACTTC.

V usage is TRBV30 and J usage is TRBJ1-1; 9 bases line up with TRBD1. Trimming took 0 bases from V and 5 from J; bases not matched to a gene: 1. The CDR3 extends over 13 amino acids. The germline V gene has CDR1 GTSNPN and CDR2 SVGIG (reference sequence). In DNA, the CDR3 is TGTGCCTGGAGTGTAGGACAGGGGACTGAAGCTTTCTTT. It specifies CAWSVGQGTEAFF.

This clone came up a few times. This chain joins TRBV7-8 and TRBJ1-1; 7 bases map to TRBD1. The CDR3 extends over 14 amino acids. Germline CDR1 is SGHVS and CDR2 is FQNEAQ. V was clipped by 5 bases and J by 3 bases; unmatched bases: 6. Here the CDR3 reads CASSPDRADTEAFF. The CDR3 DNA reads TGTGCCAGCAGCCCCGACAGGGCGGACACTGAAGCTTTCTTT.

The V call is TRBV7-9, the J call TRBJ2-1, with 9 bases aligning to TRBD2. The length of the CDR3 is 16 residues. The V segment lost 5 bases and the J segment 5 bases; nucleotides outside the gene matches: 10. CDR1 and CDR2 (germline): SEHNR, FQNEAQ (reference sequence). In DNA, the CDR3 is TGTGCCAGCAGCCCTAATTGGCTAGCGGGACACAATGAGCAGTTCTTC. It translates to CASSPNWLAGHNEQFF. The full variable domain, rest sourced from reference TRBV7-9 and TRBJ2-1, is DTGVSQNPRHKITKRGQNVTFRCDPISEHNRLYWYRQTLGQGPEFLTYFQNEAQLEKSRLLSDRFSAERPKGSFSTLEIQRTEQGDSAMYLCASSPNWLAGHNEQFFGPGTRLTVL.

J is TRBJ2-7 and V is TRBV6-1, with 9 bases identical to TRBD1. J lost 1 base, V lost 2 bases, and 6 bases had no gene match. The CDR3 is 16 amino acids. Germline CDR1 reads MNHNS; CDR2 reads SASEGT. The CDR3 coding sequence is TGTGCCAGCAGTGAAACAATGGGACAGGGATCCTACGAGCAGTACTTC. This translates into CASSETMGQGSYEQYF.

This clone was seen more than once but under ten times. J is TRBJ2-2 and V is TRBV6-1; tentative D call: TRBD2 (6 bases). The germline V and J ends were trimmed by 2 bases and 2 bases, with 12 bases remaining between them. The CDR3 is 16 residues long. The germline gives CDR1 MNHNS, CDR2 SASEGT. The CDR3 nucleotides are TGTGCCAGCAGTGAACGACGGACTATAAACACCGGGGAGCTGTTTTTT. Translating gives CASSERRTINTGELFF.

The DNA of the CDR3 is TGTGCCAGCAGCTTAGGGACTACTGAGCAGTTCTTC. Encoded protein: CASSLGTTEQFF. The chain couples TRBV7-2 to TRBJ2-1; maybe TRBD2 (6 bases). This CDR3 region has 12 residues. CDR1 and CDR2 (germline): SGHTA, FQGNSA. V was cut by 1 base and J by 9 bases, with 7 bases left in between.

The V and J genes are TRBV28 and TRBJ2-5; 12 bases are shared with TRBD2. The end of the DNA is better explained by TRBJ2-7, so the J call may be wrong. The CDR3 contains 14 residues. Germline-derived CDR1 and CDR2 are MDHEN and SYDVKM. The CDR3 sequence: CASSRTSGKYEQYF. DNA of the CDR3: TGTGCCAGCAGTCGGACTAGCGGGAAATACGAGCAGTACTTC.

The genes are TRBV2 and TRBJ2-1, with unresolved D. This CDR3 has 14 residues. V gave up 6 bases and J gave up 2 bases, with 11 bases separating them. The germline V gene has CDR1 SNHLY and CDR2 FYNNEI. The CDR3 DNA follows: TGTGCCAGCAGCGAGATAGACCCCTACAATGAGCAGTTCTTC. It is translated as CASSEIDPYNEQFF.

The chain couples TRBV19 to TRBJ1-6; 7 bases map to TRBD1. The germline V gene has CDR1 LNHDA and CDR2 SQIVND (reference sequence). V gave up 10 bases and J gave up 7 bases; unmatched junction bases: 10. The CDR3 consists of 14 residues. CDR3 in DNA: TGTGCCACGACCACCGGGACAGCAAATTCACCCCTCCACTTT. Translated, it gives CATTTGTANSPLHF.

This sequence joins TRBV18 and TRBJ2-2; either TRBD1 or TRBD2 may supply D (5 bases each). Germline V lookup: CDR1 KGHSH, CDR2 LQKENI. The CDR3 spans 15 residues. The V and J ends lost 5 bases and 5 bases respectively, with 15 bases between them. In DNA form, the CDR3 reads TGTGCCAGCTCATTCCCCGGGACCTGGACCGGGGAGCTGTTTTTT. It yields the protein CASSFPGTWTGELFF. Full variable domain (outside the CDR3, taken from reference TRBV18 and TRBJ2-2): NAGVMQNPRHLVRRRGQEARLRCSPMKGHSHVYWYRQLPEEGLKFMVYLQKENIIDESGMPKERFSAEFPKEGPSILRIQQVVRGDSAAYFCASSFPGTWTGELFFGEGSRLTVL.

This chain joins TRBV2 and TRBJ2-2, with a tentative D call TRBD2 (6 bases). Between the trimmed V and J ends, which lost 7 bases and 5 bases, there was a span of 14 bases. Germline V lookup: CDR1 SNHLY, CDR2 FYNNEI. The CDR3 runs to 14 residues. CDR3 sequence reads: CASTSGAGTGELFF. In nucleotides, the CDR3 is TGTGCCAGCACCTCTGGGGCGGGAACCGGGGAGCTGTTTTTT. Drawing the rest from reference TRBV2 and TRBJ2-2, the complete variable domain is EPEVTQTPSHQVTQMGQEVILRCVPISNHLYFYWYRQILGQKVEFLVSFYNNEISEKSEIFDDQFSVERPDGSNFTLKIRSTKLEDSAMYFCASTSGAGTGELFFGEGSRLTVL.

A single count supports this clone. Other DNA sequences in the sample encode the same CDR3. This chain joins TRBV18 and TRBJ2-5; 8 nucleotides align to TRBD1. The germline gives CDR1 KGHSH, CDR2 LQKENI. Germline trimming cut 4 bases from V and 2 bases from J; bases unmatched to any gene: 0. The CDR3 is 13 amino acids. The CDR3 DNA follows: TGTGCCAGCTCACGGGACAGGCAAGAGACCCAGTACTTC. Protein: CASSRDRQETQYF.